A selection of T cell receptor beta chains follows, all from one sample in a study of T-cell reconstitution after alpha-beta-depleted transplantation in children. TCRdb itself ran the PCR reads through MiXCR, one entry per CDR3 protein. The sample contains some 830,000 distinct CDR3 sequences, 15% to 20% of which appear only once. Here the sequenced sample was PBMCs, mostly from graft donor cells, taken 360 days after TCRalphabeta/CD19-depleted stem cell transplant. Receptors were obtained from a male patient between 5 and 17 years old who had a stem cell transplant for acute lymphoblastic leukemia, so the T cells may come from the graft donor. Both conserved end residues are part of each CDR3. D genes are given only for firm matches. The listing skips clone size in some rows; elsewhere it reads once, few, many or a size class.

d_gene: .
abundance: many
j_gene: TRBJ2-7
v_gene: TRBV6-5
CDR3nt: TGTGCCAGCAGTTACCTCGGGGTTACCTCCTACGAGCAGTACTTC
CDR3aa: CASSYLGVTSYEQYF

d_gene: .
abundance: few
j_gene: TRBJ2-7
v_gene: TRBV20-1
CDR3nt: TGCAGTGCTAGAGACACCCTCTCCTACGAGCAGTACTTC
CDR3aa: CSARDTLSYEQYF

d_gene: TRBD2
abundance: .
j_gene: TRBJ2-5
v_gene: TRBV5-1
CDR3nt: TGCGCCAGCAGCTTACGGTCTAGCGGGAGAGGAGAGACCCAGTACTTC
CDR3aa: CASSLRSSGRGETQYF

d_gene: TRBD2
abundance: .
j_gene: TRBJ2-7
v_gene: TRBV20-1
CDR3nt: TGCAGTGCCCTGACGCGGGAGATCGCCTACGAGCAGTACTTC
CDR3aa: CSALTREIAYEQYF

d_gene: TRBD1
abundance: many
j_gene: TRBJ2-2
v_gene: TRBV5-1
CDR3nt: TGCGCCAGCAGCCCGCCCCGGGACAGAGGCACCGGGGAGCTGTTTTTT
CDR3aa: CASSPPRDRGTGELFF

d_gene: TRBD2
abundance: few
j_gene: TRBJ2-5
v_gene: TRBV4-2
CDR3nt: TGTGCCAGCAGCCAATTCTTAGCGGGAGGTGAGGAGACCCAGTACTTC
CDR3aa: CASSQFLAGGEETQYF

d_gene: TRBD2
abundance: .
j_gene: TRBJ2-7
v_gene: TRBV20-1
CDR3nt: TGCAGTGCTATGGGGACTAGCGGGCTCTACGAGCAGTACTTC
CDR3aa: CSAMGTSGLYEQYF

d_gene: .
abundance: few
j_gene: TRBJ2-7
v_gene: TRBV29-1
CDR3nt: TGCAGCGTTCTCTCAGTCGCCTACGAGCAGTACTTC
CDR3aa: CSVLSVAYEQYF

d_gene: TRBD1
abundance: .
j_gene: TRBJ2-7
v_gene: TRBV27
CDR3nt: TGTGCCAGCAGTTCACCCCTCCGGACAGGGGTCGACGAGCAGTACTTC
CDR3aa: CASSSPLRTGVDEQYF

d_gene: TRBD2
abundance: few
j_gene: TRBJ2-2
v_gene: TRBV5-1
CDR3nt: TGCGCCAGCAGCGGCGGACTAGAGAAGAACACCGGGGAGCTGTTTTTT
CDR3aa: CASSGGLEKNTGELFF

d_gene: TRBD2
abundance: once
j_gene: TRBJ2-1
v_gene: TRBV7-3
CDR3nt: TGTGCCAGCAGCCAGGCCCACGCCGGGACTAGCGGGTACAATGAGCAGTTCTTC
CDR3aa: CASSQAHAGTSGYNEQFF

d_gene: .
abundance: .
j_gene: TRBJ2-7
v_gene: TRBV5-1
CDR3nt: TGCGCCAGCAAGGACTCGGGCTCCTACGAGCAGTACTTC
CDR3aa: CASKDSGSYEQYF

d_gene: .
abundance: .
j_gene: TRBJ1-1
v_gene: TRBV25-1
CDR3nt: TGTGCCAGCAGTGAATCGGTATCCACTGAAGCTTTCTTT
CDR3aa: CASSESVSTEAFF

d_gene: TRBD1
abundance: few
j_gene: TRBJ2-7
v_gene: TRBV3-1
CDR3nt: TGTGCCAGCAGCCTAACTGCCGGGACAGGGGGCTACGAGCAGTACTTC
CDR3aa: CASSLTAGTGGYEQYF

d_gene: .
abundance: many
j_gene: TRBJ2-7
v_gene: TRBV5-1
CDR3nt: TGCGCCAGCAGCTTGGAGGGCTACGAGCAGTACTTC
CDR3aa: CASSLEGYEQYF

d_gene: .
abundance: few
j_gene: TRBJ2-5
v_gene: TRBV5-1
CDR3nt: TGCGCCAGCAGATTCGGGGCCCAAGAGACCCAGTACTTC
CDR3aa: CASRFGAQETQYF

d_gene: .
abundance: .
j_gene: TRBJ2-5
v_gene: TRBV9
CDR3nt: TGTGCCAGCAGCGTAGGTAGTCCGGACGAGACCCAGTACTTC
CDR3aa: CASSVGSPDETQYF

d_gene: .
abundance: .
j_gene: TRBJ2-2
v_gene: TRBV11-2
CDR3nt: TGTGCCAGCAGTACGACAACATCGAACACCGGGGAGCTGTTTTTT
CDR3aa: CASSTTTSNTGELFF

d_gene: TRBD2
abundance: .
j_gene: TRBJ2-2
v_gene: TRBV4-2
CDR3nt: TGTGCCAGCAGGGACGCGGGACTAGCGGGAGAGGCCGGGGAGCTGTTTTTT
CDR3aa: CASRDAGLAGEAGELFF

d_gene: .
abundance: .
j_gene: TRBJ2-4
v_gene: TRBV5-1
CDR3nt: TGCGCCAGCAGCTTAGGGGAGGTATTCGGAGCCAAAAACATTCAGTACTTC
CDR3aa: CASSLGEVFGAKNIQYF

d_gene: .
abundance: .
j_gene: TRBJ2-1
v_gene: TRBV10-1
CDR3nt: TGCGCCAGCTCGAGGGGGAACGGCTACAATGAGCAGTTCTTC
CDR3aa: CASSRGNGYNEQFF

d_gene: TRBD1
abundance: few
j_gene: TRBJ2-5
v_gene: TRBV20-1
CDR3nt: TGCAGTGCTAGCCAGGGGGCGGGGTTGGAGACCCAGTACTTC
CDR3aa: CSASQGAGLETQYF

d_gene: TRBD2
abundance: .
j_gene: TRBJ2-1
v_gene: TRBV27
CDR3nt: TGTGCCAGCACATTAGCGGGAGGGGAGTCCTACAATGAGCAGTTCTTC
CDR3aa: CASTLAGGESYNEQFF

d_gene: .
abundance: many
j_gene: TRBJ1-2
v_gene: TRBV20-1
CDR3nt: TGCAGTGCTAGAGAGCAGGCCAACTATGGCTACACCTTC
CDR3aa: CSAREQANYGYTF

d_gene: TRBD2
abundance: .
j_gene: TRBJ2-7
v_gene: TRBV5-1
CDR3nt: TGCGCCAGTAGGACTAGCGGGACTTCCTACGAGCAGTACTTC
CDR3aa: CASRTSGTSYEQYF